The rows below give T cell receptor beta chains drawn from one sample of a study of T cell responses to AZD1222 COVID-19 vaccine. Method: immunoSEQ multiplex PCR; TCRdb's copy keeps in-frame clones and lacks some. The table has over 45,000 clones, 86% seen once. The sample in question was peripheral blood, obtained on day 0 of AZD1222 vaccination. Receptors originate from an adult in good health. CDR3s include the opening cysteine and the closing phenylalanine or tryptophan. Fields, in order: V gene, D gene, J gene, clone size, CDR3 DNA, CDR3 protein. D genes are given only for firm matches. The size entry is marked missing in some rows and otherwise reads once, few, many or a size class.

v_gene: TRBV28; d_gene: NA; j_gene: TRBJ1-1; abundance: NA; CDR3nt: TGTGCCAGCAGTTTTGGGGGGAGGGGCGACACTGAAGCTTTCTTT; CDR3aa: CASSFGGRGDTEAFF
v_gene: TRBV30; d_gene: TRBD2; j_gene: TRBJ2-2; abundance: NA; CDR3nt: TGTGCCTGGAGGGTGTCTAGCGGCGGGGAGCTGTTTTTT; CDR3aa: CAWRVSSGGELFF
v_gene: TRBV30; d_gene: NA; j_gene: TRBJ2-5; abundance: NA; CDR3nt: TGTGCCTGGAGTCGGTCCCGGGGGGAGACCCAGTACTTC; CDR3aa: CAWSRSRGETQYF
v_gene: TRBV30; d_gene: NA; j_gene: TRBJ1-1; abundance: NA; CDR3nt: TGTGCCTGGAACCCCACTGAAAGCAACACTGAAGCTTTCTTT; CDR3aa: CAWNPTESNTEAFF
v_gene: TRBV27; d_gene: NA; j_gene: TRBJ2-3; abundance: NA; CDR3nt: TGTGCCAGCAGTTACGGGAGTTCGACAGATACGCAGTATTTT; CDR3aa: CASSYGSSTDTQYF
v_gene: TRBV5-1; d_gene: TRBD1; j_gene: TRBJ1-4; abundance: few; CDR3nt: TGCGCCAGCCTGGATTGGTCAGGGGGCCTGAATGAAAAACTGTTTTTT; CDR3aa: CASLDWSGGLNEKLFF
v_gene: TRBV7-3; d_gene: NA; j_gene: TRBJ2-2; abundance: NA; CDR3nt: TGTGCCAGCAGCCTCATTGGGGCTGGGGGCGGGGAGCTGTTTTTT; CDR3aa: CASSLIGAGGGELFF
v_gene: TRBV9; d_gene: NA; j_gene: TRBJ1-2; abundance: once; CDR3nt: TGTGCCAGCAGCGTAAACGTCTATGGCTACACCTTC; CDR3aa: CASSVNVYGYTF
v_gene: TRBV4-1; d_gene: NA; j_gene: TRBJ2-7; abundance: NA; CDR3nt: TGCGCCAGCAGCCAAGATAGCTCCTACGAGCAGTACTTC; CDR3aa: CASSQDSSYEQYF
v_gene: TRBV7-6; d_gene: NA; j_gene: TRBJ1-4; abundance: NA; CDR3nt: TGTGCCAGCAGCTTCTCTACAGGGCCCAATGAAAAACTGTTTTTT; CDR3aa: CASSFSTGPNEKLFF